This TCR beta chain emerged from a study of T-cell memory formation after mild COVID-19. At the level of the study: Largely donor-specific sequence clusters came from a couple of donors.

Study observations and caveats: Contracting clones, day 15 to 85, had balanced CD4/CD8, and later expanders favored CD4+. Shrinking CD4+ clones resided mostly in CM and EM, and CD8+ ones in EMRA. The study detected some responding clones in pre-infection memory, suggesting cross-reactive memory joined.

TCRdb fed the 5' RACE reads into MiXCR, producing one record per CDR3 protein. The data hold 170,000 or so distinct CDR3 sequences, with over 20% observed a single time. Per the germline V gene, CDR1 is MGHRA and CDR2 is YSYEKL. Trimming pared 0 bases from V and 0 bases from J, leaving 8 bases between. The CDR3 contains 15 residues. In regard to this clonotype: Its matching antigen is unknown.

The chain uses TRBV4-1 and TRBJ1-1; no clear D. The TCR was taken from an adult woman who had mild COVID-19 (a few samples of this study predate the infection). Cell type and time point are not known. The sequencing input was PBMCs or a T cell subset sorted from them (not recorded which). The CDR3 nucleotides read TGCGCCAGCAGCCAAGACTGGGAGATGAACACTGAAGCTTTCTTT. Amino acids: CASSQDWEMNTEAFF.